Sequencing of this T cell receptor beta chain was carried out in a study of identical twins. MiXCR was run by TCRdb on the 5' RACE reads, yielding one entry per CDR3 protein. The sample contains more than 1.5 million distinct CDR3 sequences, under 35% of which appear only once. Germline V gives CDR1 SGHVS, CDR2 FNYEAQ. The V end lost 3 bases, the J end lost 4 bases, and 17 bases lay between the germline ends. The CDR3 contains 16 residues. The sequenced material came from cord blood. The chain recombines TRBV7-6 with TRBJ2-3, with TRBD2 as a possible D gene (6 bases). The sequence derives from a newborn girl in good health. Here the CDR3 reads CASSLESGPVSDTQYF. As DNA, the CDR3 is TGTGCCAGCAGCTTGGAGAGCGGGCCGGTTTCAGATACGCAGTATTTT.